In its sample, the clone carrying this T cell receptor beta chain was seen a few times. Antigen specificity is unknown. cDNA synthesis used the whole RNA isolate, giving expressed TCRB sequences. Generated by immunoSEQ multiplex PCR, the TCRdb table keeps only in-frame clones and is missing some. Altogether about 150,000 clones are present, 7% to 9.5% being singletons, with the ten largest covering 0.65% to 0.9%. The sample comes from a study of beta chain features in type 1 diabetes. Study outcomes and limitations: TCRB CDR3s were moderately but significantly shorter in Type 1 diabetes patients in all four CD4+ subsets.

The sequenced sample consisted of central memory CD4+ T cells from blood. The source is a woman younger than 45 with type 1 diabetes.

The CDR3 is CASSLVSGSVTYEQYF. CDR3 DNA sequence: TGTGCCAGCAGCTTAGTGAGCGGGAGTGTCACCTACGAGCAGTACTTC. This sequence joins TRBV11-3 and TRBJ2-7, with TRBD2 matching over 8 bases. J lost 2 bases, V lost 1 base, and 7 bases had no gene match. The CDR3 sequence is 16 residues long. Germline V CDR1 and CDR2: SGHNT, YENEEA.